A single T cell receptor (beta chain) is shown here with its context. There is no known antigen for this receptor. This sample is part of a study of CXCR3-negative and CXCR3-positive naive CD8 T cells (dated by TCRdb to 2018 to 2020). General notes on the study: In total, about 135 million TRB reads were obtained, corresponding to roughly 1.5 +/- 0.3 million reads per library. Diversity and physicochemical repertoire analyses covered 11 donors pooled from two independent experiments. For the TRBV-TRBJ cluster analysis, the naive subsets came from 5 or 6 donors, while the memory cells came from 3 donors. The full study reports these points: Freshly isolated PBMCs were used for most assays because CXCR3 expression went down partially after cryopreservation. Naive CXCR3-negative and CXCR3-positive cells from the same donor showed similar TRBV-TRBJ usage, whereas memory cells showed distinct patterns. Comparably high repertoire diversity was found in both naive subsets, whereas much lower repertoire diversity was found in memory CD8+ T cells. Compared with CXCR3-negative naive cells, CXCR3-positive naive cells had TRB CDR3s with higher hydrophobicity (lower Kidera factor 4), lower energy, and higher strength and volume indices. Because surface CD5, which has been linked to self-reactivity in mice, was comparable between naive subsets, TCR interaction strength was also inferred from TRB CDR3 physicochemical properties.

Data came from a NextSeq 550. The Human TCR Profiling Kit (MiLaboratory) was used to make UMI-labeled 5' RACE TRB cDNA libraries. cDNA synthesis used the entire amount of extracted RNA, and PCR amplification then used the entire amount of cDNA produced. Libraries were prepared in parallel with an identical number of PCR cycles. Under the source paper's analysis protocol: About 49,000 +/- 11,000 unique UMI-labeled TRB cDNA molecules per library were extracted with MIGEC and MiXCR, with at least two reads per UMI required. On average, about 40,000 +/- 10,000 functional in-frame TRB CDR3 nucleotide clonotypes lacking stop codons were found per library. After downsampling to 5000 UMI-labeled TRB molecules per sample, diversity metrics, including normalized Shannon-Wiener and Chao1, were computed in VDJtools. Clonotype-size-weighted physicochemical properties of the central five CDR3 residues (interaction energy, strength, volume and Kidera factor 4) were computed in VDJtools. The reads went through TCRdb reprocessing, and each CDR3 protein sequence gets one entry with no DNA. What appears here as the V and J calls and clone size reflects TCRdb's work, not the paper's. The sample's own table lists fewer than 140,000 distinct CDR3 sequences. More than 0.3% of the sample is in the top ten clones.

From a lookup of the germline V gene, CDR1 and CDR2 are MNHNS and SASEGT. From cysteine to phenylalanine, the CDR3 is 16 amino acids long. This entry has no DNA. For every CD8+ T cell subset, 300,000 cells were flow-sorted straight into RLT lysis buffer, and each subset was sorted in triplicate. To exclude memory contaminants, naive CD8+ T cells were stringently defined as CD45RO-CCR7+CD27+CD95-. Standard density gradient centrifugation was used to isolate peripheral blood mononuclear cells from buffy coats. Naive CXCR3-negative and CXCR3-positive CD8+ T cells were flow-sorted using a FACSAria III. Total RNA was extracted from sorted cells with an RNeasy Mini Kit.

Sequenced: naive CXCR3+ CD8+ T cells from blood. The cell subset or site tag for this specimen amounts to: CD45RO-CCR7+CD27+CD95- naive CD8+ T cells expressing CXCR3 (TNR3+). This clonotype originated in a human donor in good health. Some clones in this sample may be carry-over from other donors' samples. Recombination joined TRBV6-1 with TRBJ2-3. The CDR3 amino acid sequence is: CASSEQGYTYTDTQYF.